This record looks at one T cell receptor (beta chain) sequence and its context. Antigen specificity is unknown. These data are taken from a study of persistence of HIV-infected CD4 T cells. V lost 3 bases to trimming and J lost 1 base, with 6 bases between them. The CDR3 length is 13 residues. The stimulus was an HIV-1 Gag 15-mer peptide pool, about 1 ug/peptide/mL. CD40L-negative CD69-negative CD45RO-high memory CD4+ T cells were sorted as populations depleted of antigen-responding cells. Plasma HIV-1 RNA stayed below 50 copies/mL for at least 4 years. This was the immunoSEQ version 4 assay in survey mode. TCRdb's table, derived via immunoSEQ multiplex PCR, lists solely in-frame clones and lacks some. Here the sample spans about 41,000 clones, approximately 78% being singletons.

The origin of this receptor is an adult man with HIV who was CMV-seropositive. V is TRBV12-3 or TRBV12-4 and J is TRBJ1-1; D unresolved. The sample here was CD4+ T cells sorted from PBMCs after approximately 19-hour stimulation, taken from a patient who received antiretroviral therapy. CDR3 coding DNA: TGTGCCAGCAGTTTTGGTGGGAACACTGAAGCTTTCTTT. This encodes CASSFGGNTEAFF.